This TCR beta chain was obtained from a study of CD8 T cells in Susac syndrome. After removal of 6 bases from V and 2 bases from J, the junction contained 6 bases not matched to a gene. The CDR3 contains 14 residues. Random hexamers were used to reverse transcribe roughly 0.5 to 1 ug of RNA. Each CDR3 protein is one row after TCRdb ran MiXCR on the immunoSEQ multiplex PCR reads. This sample has roughly 120,000 distinct CDR3 sequences, with about 94% found just once. The T cells that were sequenced for TCR beta were CD8+ and CD4+ cells from blood. Each multiple sclerosis control was a treatment-naive patient with relapsing-remitting disease that was either stable or active.

The clonotype comes from a human donor with multiple sclerosis. This chain uses TRBV12-3 or TRBV12-4 with TRBJ2-7; the match to TRBD1 covers 8 bases. Sequenced sample: CD4+ T cells from PBMCs. Written as DNA, the CDR3 is TGTGCCAGCAGGCCCCGGACAGGGACCTACGAGCAGTACTTC. It translates to CASRPRTGTYEQYF.